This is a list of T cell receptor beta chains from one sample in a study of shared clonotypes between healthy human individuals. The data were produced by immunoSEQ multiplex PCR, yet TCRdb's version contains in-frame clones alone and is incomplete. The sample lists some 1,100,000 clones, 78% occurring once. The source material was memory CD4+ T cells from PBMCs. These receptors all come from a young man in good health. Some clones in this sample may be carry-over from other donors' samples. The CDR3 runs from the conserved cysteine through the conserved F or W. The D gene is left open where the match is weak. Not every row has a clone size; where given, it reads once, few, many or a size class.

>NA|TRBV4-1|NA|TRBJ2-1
CASSLTISSYNEQFF
TGCGCCAGCAGCCTCACTATCTCGTCCTACAATGAGCAGTTCTTC
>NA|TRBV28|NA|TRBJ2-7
CASTLGGDSYEQYF
TGTGCCAGCACCCTGGGCGGAGATTCCTACGAGCAGTACTTC
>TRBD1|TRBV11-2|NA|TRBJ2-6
CASSFRGTGMVSGANVLTF
TGTGCCAGCAGCTTCAGGGGGACCGGGATGGTTTCTGGGGCCAACGTCCTGACTTTC
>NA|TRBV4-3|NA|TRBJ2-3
CASSQRGVGDTQYF
TGCGCCAGCAGCCAGAGGGGGGTTGGTGATACGCAGTATTTT
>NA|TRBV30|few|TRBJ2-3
CAWGGLVADTQYF
TGTGCCTGGGGGGGGCTAGTTGCAGATACGCAGTATTTT
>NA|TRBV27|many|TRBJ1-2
CASTPAGRSRFSYGYTF
TGTGCCAGCACACCCGCCGGACGAAGCAGGTTCTCCTATGGCTACACCTTC
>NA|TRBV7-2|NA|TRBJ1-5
CASSLGASPFQPQHF
TGTGCCAGCAGCTTAGGTGCGTCCCCATTCCAGCCCCAGCATTTT
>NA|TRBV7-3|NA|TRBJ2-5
CASSLSRASETQYF
TGTGCCAGCAGCTTAAGCAGGGCCTCAGAGACCCAGTACTTC
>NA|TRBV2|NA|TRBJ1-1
CASRKLQNTEAFF
TGTGCCAGCAGGAAGTTACAGAACACTGAAGCTTTCTTT
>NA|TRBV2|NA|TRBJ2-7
CASSTKGEQYF
TGTGCCAGCAGTACTAAGGGGGAGCAGTACTTC
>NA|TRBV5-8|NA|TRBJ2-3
CASSLAGRYQDLSTDTQYF
TGTGCCAGCAGCTTGGCTGGGCGGTATCAGGACCTTAGCACAGATACGCAGTATTTT
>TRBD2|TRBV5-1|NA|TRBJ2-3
CASRTALAGGTDTQYF
TGCGCCAGCAGAACTGCGCTAGCGGGAGGGACAGATACGCAGTATTTT
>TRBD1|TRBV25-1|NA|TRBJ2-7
CASGGQGVNEQYF
TGTGCCAGCGGGGGACAGGGGGTGAACGAGCAGTACTTC
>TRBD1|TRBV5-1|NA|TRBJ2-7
CASSWDRWGEQYF
TGCGCCAGCAGCTGGGACAGATGGGGGGAGCAGTACTTC
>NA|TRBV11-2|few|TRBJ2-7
CASSLDPGEEQYF
TGTGCCAGCAGCTTAGATCCGGGGGAGGAGCAGTACTTC
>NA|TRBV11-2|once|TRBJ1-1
CASSLKSRGAGNTEAFF
TGTGCCAGCAGCTTAAAGTCTCGCGGGGCGGGGAACACTGAAGCTTTCTTT
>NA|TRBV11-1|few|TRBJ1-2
CASSSQGPYGYTF
TGTGCCAGCAGCTCACAGGGTCCCTATGGCTACACCTTC
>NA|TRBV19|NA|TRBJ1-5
CASSIEGPVGGMAPQHF
TGTGCCAGTAGTATAGAAGGGCCTGTTGGGGGAATGGCGCCCCAGCATTTT
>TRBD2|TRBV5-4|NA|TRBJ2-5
CASSTSAHQETQYF
TGTGCCAGCAGTACTAGCGCCCACCAAGAGACCCAGTACTTC
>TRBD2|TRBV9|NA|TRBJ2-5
CASSVVAGLKETQYF
TGTGCCAGCAGCGTAGTAGCGGGGCTTAAGGAGACCCAGTACTTC
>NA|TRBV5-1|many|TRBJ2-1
CASSLTGRAGNEQFF
TGCGCCAGCAGCTTAACCGGGAGAGCCGGTAATGAGCAGTTCTTC
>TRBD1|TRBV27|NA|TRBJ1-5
CASSPRTGTQAVRDQPQHF
TGTGCCAGCAGCCCACGGACAGGTACACAAGCTGTTCGTGATCAGCCCCAGCATTTT
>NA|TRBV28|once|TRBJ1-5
CASRVNSNQPQHF
TGTGCCAGCAGGGTTAATAGCAATCAGCCCCAGCATTTT
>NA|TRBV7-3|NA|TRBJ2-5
CASSSPKGGGQYF
TGTGCCAGCAGCTCACCCAAGGGAGGGGGCCAGTACTTC
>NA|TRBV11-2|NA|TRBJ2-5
CASSLGGRVETQYF
TGTGCCAGCAGCTTAGGTGGCAGGGTGGAGACCCAGTACTTC
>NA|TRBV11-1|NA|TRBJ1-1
CASSGSGENTEAFF
TGTGCCAGCAGTGGGAGTGGTGAGAACACTGAAGCTTTCTTT
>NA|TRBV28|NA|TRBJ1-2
CASSSGEIGYTF
TGTGCCAGCAGTTCCGGGGAGATTGGCTACACCTTC
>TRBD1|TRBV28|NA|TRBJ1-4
CASSLTGVGEKLFF
TGTGCCAGCAGTTTAACAGGGGTGGGTGAAAAACTGTTTTTT
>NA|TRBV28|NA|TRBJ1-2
CASRGPTALGTF
TGTGCCAGCAGGGGCCCCACAGCCCTAGGCACCTTC
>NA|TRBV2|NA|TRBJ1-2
CASTYHLGEGGYTF
TGTGCCAGCACTTACCACTTGGGGGAGGGTGGCTACACCTTC
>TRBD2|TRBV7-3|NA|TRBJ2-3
CASSSTSGRLGRDTQYF
TGTGCCAGCAGCTCGACTAGCGGGAGGTTAGGTAGAGATACGCAGTATTTT
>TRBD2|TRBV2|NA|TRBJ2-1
CASTLRLADYNEQFF
TGTGCCAGCACTCTAAGACTAGCGGATTACAATGAGCAGTTCTTC
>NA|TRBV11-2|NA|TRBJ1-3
CASSLAGNTIYF
TGTGCCAGCAGCTTAGCAGGAAACACCATATATTTT
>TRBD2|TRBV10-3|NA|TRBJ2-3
CAISEGLAGLTDTQYF
TGTGCCATCAGTGAGGGACTAGCGGGACTCACAGATACGCAGTATTTT
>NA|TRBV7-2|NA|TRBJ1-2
CASSLPHGGIDGYTF
TGTGCCAGCAGCCTCCCACATGGGGGGATCGATGGCTACACCTTC
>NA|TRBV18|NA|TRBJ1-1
CASFQSLNTEAFF
TGTGCCAGTTTCCAGAGCTTGAACACTGAAGCTTTCTTT
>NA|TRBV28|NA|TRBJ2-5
CASSLHVQETQYF
TGTGCCAGCAGTTTACACGTCCAGGAGACCCAGTACTTC
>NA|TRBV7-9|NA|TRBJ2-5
CASSLGAPIEGETQYF
TGTGCCAGCAGCTTAGGGGCACCCATTGAAGGGGAGACCCAGTACTTC
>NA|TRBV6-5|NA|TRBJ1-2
CASSRYREDYGYTF
TGTGCCAGCAGTCGCTACAGGGAGGACTATGGCTACACCTTC
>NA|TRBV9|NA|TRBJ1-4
CASSVATRQPNEKLFF
TGTGCCAGCAGCGTAGCTACGAGGCAACCCAATGAAAAACTGTTTTTT
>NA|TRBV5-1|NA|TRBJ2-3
CASSASATTLGTDTQYF
TGCGCCAGCAGCGCTTCGGCAACGACCCTAGGCACAGATACGCAGTATTTT
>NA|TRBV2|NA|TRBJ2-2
CASSERRNTGELFF
TGTGCCAGCAGTGAGCGAAGGAACACCGGGGAGCTGTTTTTT
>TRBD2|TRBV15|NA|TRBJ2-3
CATSREGVTSGRKDTQYF
TGTGCCACCAGCAGAGAGGGGGTAACTAGCGGGAGGAAAGATACGCAGTATTTT
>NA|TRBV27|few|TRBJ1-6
CASSLSGYSNSPLHF
TGTGCCAGCAGTTTATCTGGGTACAGTAATTCACCCCTCCACTTT
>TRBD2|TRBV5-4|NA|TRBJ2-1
CASSRTSGKGNEQFF
TGTGCCAGCAGCCGTACTAGCGGAAAGGGAAATGAGCAGTTCTTC
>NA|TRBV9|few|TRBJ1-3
CASSVGRDGNTIYF
TGTGCCAGCAGCGTAGGCAGGGATGGAAACACCATATATTTT
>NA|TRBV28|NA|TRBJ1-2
CASNSPGGYTF
TGTGCCAGCAATTCCCCGGGAGGCTACACCTTC
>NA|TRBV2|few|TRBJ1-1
CASSAQGNTEAFF
TGTGCCAGCAGTGCTCAGGGGAACACTGAAGCTTTCTTT
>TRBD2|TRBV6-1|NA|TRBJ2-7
CASSPETSLYEQYF
TGTGCCAGCAGTCCCGAGACTAGCCTTTACGAGCAGTACTTC